Here is one T cell receptor (beta chain) with its context. The data were obtained in a study of control samples from healthy donors and cancer patients. CDR1 is MNHEY and CDR2 is SVGAGI in the germline V gene. The CDR3 extends over 14 amino acids. V was shortened by 2 bases and J by 1 base, with 6 bases between the two germline ends. Clones were sequenced by immunoSEQ multiplex PCR, and TCRdb holds only the in-frame ones, with some missing. Counted here are about 150,000 clones, about 90% occurring once; the ten biggest clones make up about 0.64%. The source material was blood. V is TRBV6-5 and J is TRBJ2-1; a weak D match, TRBD1 (6 bases). This clonotype originated in a woman in her twenties or thirties in good health. The CDR3 loop is CASSYQGSYNEQFF. Here the CDR3 DNA reads TGTGCCAGCAGTTACCAGGGGTCCTACAATGAGCAGTTCTTC.